This is a list of T cell receptor beta chains from one sample in a study of beta chain features in type 1 diabetes. TCRdb keeps only in-frame clones here, not all; method: immunoSEQ multiplex PCR. In the table there are 630,000 or so clones, around an eighth of which are singletons. Sequenced sample: naive CD4+ T cells from blood. These receptors originate from a man younger than 30 with type 1 diabetes. The CDR3 runs from the conserved cysteine through the conserved F or W. A D gene is named only where the DNA matches it firmly. Clone size appears in some rows only: once, few, many, or a class for an expanded clone.

d_call	clone_size	v_call	cdr3_length	j_call	cdr3_nt	cdr3_aa
-	few	TRBV7-9	15	TRBJ2-1	TGTGCCAGCAGCTTTCTTCTAAGCTCCTACAATGAGCAGTTCTTC	CASSFLLSSYNEQFF
TRBD1	few	TRBV5-6	18	TRBJ2-1	TGTGCCAGCAGCCACCCAGCCGGACAGGCAAGAGTCTACAATGAGCAGTTCTTC	CASSHPAGQARVYNEQFF
-	-	TRBV9	14	TRBJ2-3	TGTGCCAGCAGCGTAGCTAGTGGAACAGATACGCAGTATTTT	CASSVASGTDTQYF
-	few	TRBV30	12	TRBJ1-5	TGTGCCTGGAAAAAGGGGAATCAGCCCCAGCATTTT	CAWKKGNQPQHF
-	-	TRBV11-2	13	TRBJ1-3	TGTGCCAGCAGCTCCGAGACTGGAAACACCATATATTTT	CASSSETGNTIYF
-	few	TRBV27	16	TRBJ2-3	TGTGCCAGCAGTTTATTGGCCACCTCTGGCACAGATACGCAGTATTTT	CASSLLATSGTDTQYF
-	few	TRBV28	12	TRBJ1-5	TGTGCCAGCAGTTTGGGCAATCAGCCCCAGCATTTT	CASSLGNQPQHF
-	-	TRBV29-1	10	TRBJ1-2	TGCAGCGCCCAAGGGCCAGACTACACCTTC	CSAQGPDYTF
-	-	TRBV10-3	17	TRBJ2-3	TGTGCCATCAGTCGAGGGGCGCCGGGCCGTAGCACAGATACGCAGTATTTT	CAISRGAPGRSTDTQYF
-	few	TRBV30	13	TRBJ2-4	TGTGCCTGGAGTGGGGGAGAAAGAAACATTCAGTACTTC	CAWSGGERNIQYF
-	-	TRBV7-2	12	TRBJ2-3	TGTGCCAGCAGCTTTAGCCTGTTTACGCAGTATTTT	CASSFSLFTQYF
-	-	TRBV6-6	16	TRBJ1-2	TGTGCCAGCAGTTACTCAGAACAGGGAGCTAGCTATGGCTACACCTTC	CASSYSEQGASYGYTF
-	few	TRBV9	14	TRBJ2-3	TGTGCCAGCAGCGTTTGGGACAAGCTAGATACGCAGTATTTT	CASSVWDKLDTQYF
-	few	TRBV19	12	TRBJ2-4	TGTGCCAGTAGTGGTAACCGGGGCATTCAGTACTTC	CASSGNRGIQYF
-	-	TRBV6-5	15	TRBJ2-2	TGTGCCAGCAGTTACCGAGGGGTTGACACCGGGGAGCTGTTTTTT	CASSYRGVDTGELFF
-	-	TRBV2	12	TRBJ2-5	TGTGCCCTCGGGACTCCCCAAGAGACCCAGTACTTC	CALGTPQETQYF
TRBD1	-	TRBV9	15	TRBJ1-1	TGTGCCAGCAGCGGCGACAGGGGCCTATACACTGAAGCTTTCTTT	CASSGDRGLYTEAFF
-	-	TRBV12-5	15	TRBJ2-1	TGTGCTAGTGGTTTGGGACCCCTGGGGGGCAATGAGCAGTTCTTC	CASGLGPLGGNEQFF
-	-	TRBV18	16	TRBJ1-1	TGTGCCAGCTCACCGAGATCTCCGGAGTCGAACACTGAAGCTTTCTTT	CASSPRSPESNTEAFF
-	-	TRBV13	12	TRBJ2-7	TGTGCCAGCTCTCGTTCGGGGTACGAGCAGTACTTC	CASSRSGYEQYF
TRBD1	-	TRBV28	13	TRBJ2-7	TGTGCCAGCAGTTCGGGACAGGGCTGGGAGCAGTACTTC	CASSSGQGWEQYF
-	few	TRBV29-1	13	TRBJ2-3	TGCAGCGCGGGGGGCCCCAGGTCGGATACGCAGTATTTT	CSAGGPRSDTQYF
-	-	TRBV7-9	14	TRBJ1-5	TGTGCCAGCAGCTTAGTGGGCGGCCCCGGGGCCCAGCATTTT	CASSLVGGPGAQHF
-	-	TRBV29-1	12	TRBJ1-5	TGCAGCGTTGAAGACGGGGGAAAGCCCCAGCATTTT	CSVEDGGKPQHF
-	few	TRBV2	12	TRBJ2-7	TGTGCCAGCAGGGTGGCAGCCTACGAGCAGTACTTC	CASRVAAYEQYF
-	-	TRBV29-1	14	TRBJ2-7	TGCAGCGTTGGTCAGGGGAGGGGTACCTACGAGCAGTACTTC	CSVGQGRGTYEQYF
-	-	TRBV7-3	14	TRBJ2-5	TGTGCCAGCAGCTCCGGACAGGGAGGGGAGACCCAGTACTTC	CASSSGQGGETQYF